Listed below are T cell receptor beta chains from one sample, sequenced in a study of T-cell memory formation after mild COVID-19. TCRdb redid the calling of the 5' RACE reads with MiXCR, one entry per CDR3 protein. Seen here are roughly 300,000 distinct CDR3 sequences, around 15% observed once, and the top ten hold less than 30%. Sequencing was carried out using PBMCs or a T cell subset sorted from them (not recorded which). These receptors came from a man aged 18-30 years who had mild COVID-19 (a few samples of this study predate the infection). Cell type and time point are not known. Each CDR3 is given with its conserved first and last residue. Fields, in order: CDR3 protein, CDR3 DNA, V gene, J gene, D gene, clone size. The D gene is left open where the match is weak. The size of a clone is reported for some rows only, either as once, few or many, or as a class for expanded clones.

cdr3_aa: CSARRRGFSNQPQHF; cdr3_nt: TGCAGTGCTAGACGAAGGGGCTTTAGCAATCAGCCCCAGCATTTT; v_call: TRBV20-1; j_call: TRBJ1-5; d_call: .; clone_size: .
cdr3_aa: CASSLATDYTEAFF; cdr3_nt: TGTGCCAGCAGCTTAGCAACCGACTACACTGAAGCTTTCTTT; v_call: TRBV7-8; j_call: TRBJ1-1; d_call: .; clone_size: .
cdr3_aa: CASSVAGTSRYEQYF; cdr3_nt: TGTGCCAGCAGCGTAGCCGGGACTAGTCGCTACGAGCAGTACTTC; v_call: TRBV9; j_call: TRBJ2-7; d_call: TRBD2; clone_size: .
cdr3_aa: CASSLWTGGFATDTQYF; cdr3_nt: TGTGCCAGCAGCCTCTGGACAGGGGGGTTCGCCACAGATACGCAGTATTTT; v_call: TRBV7-2; j_call: TRBJ2-3; d_call: TRBD1; clone_size: many
cdr3_aa: CASSFLPFPEQFF; cdr3_nt: TGTGCCAGCAGTTTTCTTCCGTTCCCGGAGCAGTTCTTC; v_call: TRBV12-3/TRBV12-4; j_call: TRBJ2-1; d_call: .; clone_size: few
cdr3_aa: CATKDRALNEQFF; cdr3_nt: TGTGCCACCAAGGACAGGGCCCTTAATGAGCAGTTCTTC; v_call: TRBV12-3/TRBV12-4; j_call: TRBJ2-1; d_call: TRBD1; clone_size: .
cdr3_aa: CASSLARTQNEQFF; cdr3_nt: TGTGCCAGCAGCTTAGCCAGGACCCAAAATGAGCAGTTCTTC; v_call: TRBV7-2; j_call: TRBJ2-1; d_call: .; clone_size: .
cdr3_aa: CASSPRDRVNQPQHF; cdr3_nt: TGTGCCAGCAGTCCCCGGGACAGGGTCAATCAGCCCCAGCATTTT; v_call: TRBV12-3/TRBV12-4; j_call: TRBJ1-5; d_call: TRBD1; clone_size: few
cdr3_aa: CASSRRGEIDTQYF; cdr3_nt: TGTGCCAGCAGCCGACGGGGGGAGATTGATACGCAGTATTTT; v_call: TRBV6-2/TRBV6-3; j_call: TRBJ2-3; d_call: TRBD2; clone_size: many
cdr3_aa: CSARVVAGGDTQYF; cdr3_nt: TGCAGTGCTAGAGTAGTAGCGGGGGGCGATACGCAGTATTTT; v_call: TRBV20-1; j_call: TRBJ2-3; d_call: TRBD2; clone_size: .
cdr3_aa: CATSRDLGSNQPQHF; cdr3_nt: TGTGCCACCAGCAGAGATCTGGGTAGCAATCAGCCCCAGCATTTT; v_call: TRBV15; j_call: TRBJ1-5; d_call: .; clone_size: .
cdr3_aa: CATSKLGELFF; cdr3_nt: TGTGCCACCAGCAAATTAGGGGAGCTGTTTTTT; v_call: TRBV15; j_call: TRBJ2-2; d_call: .; clone_size: many
cdr3_aa: CASSSRTGEDF; cdr3_nt: TGTGCCAGCAGTTCACGGACAGGGGAGGATTTT; v_call: TRBV28; j_call: TRBJ1-5; d_call: TRBD1; clone_size: few
cdr3_aa: CASSTTGTKSDEQFF; cdr3_nt: TGTGCCAGCAGCACCACCGGGACTAAGTCAGATGAGCAGTTCTTC; v_call: TRBV7-7; j_call: TRBJ2-1; d_call: TRBD2; clone_size: .
cdr3_aa: CASSVELGTDQYF; cdr3_nt: TGTGCCAGCAGCGTAGAGTTGGGGACAGACCAGTACTTC; v_call: TRBV9; j_call: TRBJ2-5; d_call: TRBD1; clone_size: few
cdr3_aa: CSASRQGENQPQHF; cdr3_nt: TGCAGTGCTAGCCGACAGGGTGAAAATCAGCCCCAGCATTTT; v_call: TRBV20-1; j_call: TRBJ1-5; d_call: TRBD1; clone_size: .
cdr3_aa: CASSFSGDIQYF; cdr3_nt: TGCGCCAGCAGCTTCAGTGGGGACATTCAGTACTTC; v_call: TRBV5-1; j_call: TRBJ2-4; d_call: .; clone_size: many
cdr3_aa: CASSQETVSRTEAFF; cdr3_nt: TGCGCCAGCAGCCAAGAGACAGTTTCACGGACTGAAGCTTTCTTT; v_call: TRBV4-3; j_call: TRBJ1-1; d_call: .; clone_size: few
cdr3_aa: CASSLTRGGEKLFF; cdr3_nt: TGTGCCAGCAGTTTAACCAGGGGGGGAGAAAAACTGTTTTTT; v_call: TRBV12-3/TRBV12-4; j_call: TRBJ1-4; d_call: TRBD1; clone_size: .
cdr3_aa: CASSRLRDRANYGYTF; cdr3_nt: TGTGCCAGCAGTCGCCTCCGGGACAGAGCTAACTATGGCTACACCTTC; v_call: TRBV12-3/TRBV12-4; j_call: TRBJ1-2; d_call: TRBD1; clone_size: .
cdr3_aa: CSAPDRVQETQYF; cdr3_nt: TGCAGTGCCCCAGACAGGGTACAGGAGACCCAGTACTTC; v_call: TRBV20-1; j_call: TRBJ2-5; d_call: TRBD1; clone_size: .
cdr3_aa: CSVDVRNTEAFF; cdr3_nt: TGCAGCGTTGACGTGAGGAACACTGAAGCTTTCTTT; v_call: TRBV29-1; j_call: TRBJ1-1; d_call: .; clone_size: .
cdr3_aa: CASSQVLAGGLGTGELFF; cdr3_nt: TGTGCCAGCAGCCAAGTTCTAGCGGGGGGGCTTGGGACCGGGGAGCTGTTTTTT; v_call: TRBV4-2; j_call: TRBJ2-2; d_call: TRBD2; clone_size: few
cdr3_aa: CSVEERLLTDTQYF; cdr3_nt: TGCAGCGTTGAAGAACGGCTCCTCACAGATACGCAGTATTTT; v_call: TRBV29-1; j_call: TRBJ2-3; d_call: .; clone_size: once
cdr3_aa: CAISRDSLTGELFF; cdr3_nt: TGTGCCATCAGTCGGGACAGTCTTACCGGGGAGCTGTTTTTT; v_call: TRBV10-3; j_call: TRBJ2-2; d_call: TRBD1; clone_size: few
cdr3_aa: CASSEGTSSTDTQYF; cdr3_nt: TGCGCCAGCAGCGAAGGAACCTCTAGCACAGATACGCAGTATTTT; v_call: TRBV5-1; j_call: TRBJ2-3; d_call: .; clone_size: .
cdr3_aa: CASRLHLRGKKPSGNTIYF; cdr3_nt: TGTGCCAGCAGGTTACACCTCCGGGGGAAGAAGCCCTCTGGAAACACCATATATTTT; v_call: TRBV12-3/TRBV12-4; j_call: TRBJ1-3; d_call: .; clone_size: few
cdr3_aa: CASGLLQGGNTEAFF; cdr3_nt: TGTGCTAGTGGTCTGTTACAGGGAGGGAACACTGAAGCTTTCTTT; v_call: TRBV12-5; j_call: TRBJ1-1; d_call: .; clone_size: .
cdr3_aa: CATSRATSGAPTDTQYF; cdr3_nt: TGTGCCACCAGCAGAGCGACTAGCGGGGCCCCCACAGATACGCAGTATTTT; v_call: TRBV15; j_call: TRBJ2-3; d_call: TRBD2; clone_size: few
cdr3_aa: CASSSSGTDQETQYF; cdr3_nt: TGTGCCAGCAGCTCATCCGGGACGGACCAAGAGACCCAGTACTTC; v_call: TRBV4-2; j_call: TRBJ2-5; d_call: .; clone_size: many
cdr3_aa: CAISDPNTETQYF; cdr3_nt: TGTGCCATCAGTGACCCAAATACAGAGACCCAGTACTTC; v_call: TRBV10-3; j_call: TRBJ2-5; d_call: .; clone_size: few
cdr3_aa: CASRINSGKNIQYF; cdr3_nt: TGTGCCAGCAGGATTAATAGCGGGAAAAACATTCAGTACTTC; v_call: TRBV12-3/TRBV12-4; j_call: TRBJ2-4; d_call: TRBD2; clone_size: few